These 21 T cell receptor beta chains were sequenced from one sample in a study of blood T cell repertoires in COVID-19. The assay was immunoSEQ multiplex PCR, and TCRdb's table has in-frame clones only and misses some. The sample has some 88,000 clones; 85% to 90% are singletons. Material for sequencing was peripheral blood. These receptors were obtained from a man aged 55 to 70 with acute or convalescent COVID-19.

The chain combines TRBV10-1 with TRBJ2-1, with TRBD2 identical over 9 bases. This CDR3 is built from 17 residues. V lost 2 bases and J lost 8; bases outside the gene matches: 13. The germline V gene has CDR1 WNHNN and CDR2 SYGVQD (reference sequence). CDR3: CASSEEAGGPRIDEQFF. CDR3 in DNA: TGCGCCAGCAGTGAGGAAGCGGGGGGCCCGAGGATCGATGAGCAGTTCTTC.

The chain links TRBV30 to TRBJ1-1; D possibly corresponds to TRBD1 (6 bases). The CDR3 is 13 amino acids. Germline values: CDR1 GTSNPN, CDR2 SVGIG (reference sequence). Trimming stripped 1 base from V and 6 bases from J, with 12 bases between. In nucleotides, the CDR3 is TGTGCCTGGAGTGCGACAGGATTTTCTGAAGCTTTCTTT. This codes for CAWSATGFSEAFF.

The CDR3 loop is CASSIGDRANTEAFF. The CDR3, as DNA: TGTGCCAGCAGCATTGGGGACAGGGCGAACACTGAAGCTTTCTTT. The chain carries TRBV7-9 and TRBJ1-1, with TRBD1 matching over 9 bases. V shed 5 bases, J shed 1 base, and the junction held 5 bases outside the gene matches. The CDR3 runs to 15 residues. Germline V gene data show CDR1 as SEHNR and CDR2 as FQNEAQ (reference sequence).

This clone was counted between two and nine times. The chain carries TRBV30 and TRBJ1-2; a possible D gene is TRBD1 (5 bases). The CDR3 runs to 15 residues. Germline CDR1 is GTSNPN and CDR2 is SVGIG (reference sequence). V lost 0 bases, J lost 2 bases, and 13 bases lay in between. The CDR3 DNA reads TGTGCCTGGAGTGTGGGGCAGATATCCAACTATGGCTACACCTTC. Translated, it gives CAWSVGQISNYGYTF.

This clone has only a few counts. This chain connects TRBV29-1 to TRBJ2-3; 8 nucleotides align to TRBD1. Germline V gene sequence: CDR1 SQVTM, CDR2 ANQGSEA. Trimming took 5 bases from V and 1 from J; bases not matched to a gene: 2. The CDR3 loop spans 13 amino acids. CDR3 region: CSVQQGGTDTQYF. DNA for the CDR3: TGCAGCGTTCAACAGGGGGGCACAGATACGCAGTATTTT.

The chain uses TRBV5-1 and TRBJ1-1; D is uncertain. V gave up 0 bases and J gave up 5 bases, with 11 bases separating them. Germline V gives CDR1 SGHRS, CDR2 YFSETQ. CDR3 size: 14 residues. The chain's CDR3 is CASSLDRVRTEAFF. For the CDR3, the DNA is TGCGCCAGCAGCTTGGACAGAGTCAGGACTGAAGCTTTCTTT. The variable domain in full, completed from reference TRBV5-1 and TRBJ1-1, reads KAGVTQTPRYLIKTRGQQVTLSCSPISGHRSVSWYQQTPGQGLQFLFEYFSETQRNKGNFPGRFSGRQFSNSRSEMNVSTLELGDSALYLCASSLDRVRTEAFFGQGTRLTVV.

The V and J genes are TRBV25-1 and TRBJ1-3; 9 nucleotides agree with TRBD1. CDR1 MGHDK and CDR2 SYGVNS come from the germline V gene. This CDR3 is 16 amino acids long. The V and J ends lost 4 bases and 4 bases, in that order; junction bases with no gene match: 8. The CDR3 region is CASSGRDRVGGNTIYF. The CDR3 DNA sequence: TGTGCCAGCAGTGGTCGGGACAGGGTTGGAGGAAACACCATATATTTT.

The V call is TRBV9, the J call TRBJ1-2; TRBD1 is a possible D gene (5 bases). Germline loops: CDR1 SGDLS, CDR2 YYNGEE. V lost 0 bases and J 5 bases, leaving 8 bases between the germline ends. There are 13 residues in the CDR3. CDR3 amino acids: CASSVAGGYGYTF. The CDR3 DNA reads TGTGCCAGCAGCGTAGCCGGGGGGTATGGCTACACCTTC.

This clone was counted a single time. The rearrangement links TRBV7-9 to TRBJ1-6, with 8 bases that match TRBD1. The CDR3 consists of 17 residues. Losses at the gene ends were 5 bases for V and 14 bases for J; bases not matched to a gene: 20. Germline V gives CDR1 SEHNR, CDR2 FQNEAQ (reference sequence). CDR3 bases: TGTGCCAGCAGCGAATCCCGGGACAGGCGGACCCTTAGGGCCCTCCACTTT. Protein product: CASSESRDRRTLRALHF. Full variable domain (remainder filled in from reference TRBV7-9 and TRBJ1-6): DTGVSQNPRHKITKRGQNVTFRCDPISEHNRLYWYRQTLGQGPEFLTYFQNEAQLEKSRLLSDRFSAERPKGSFSTLEIQRTEQGDSAMYLCASSESRDRRTLRALHFGNGTRLTVT.

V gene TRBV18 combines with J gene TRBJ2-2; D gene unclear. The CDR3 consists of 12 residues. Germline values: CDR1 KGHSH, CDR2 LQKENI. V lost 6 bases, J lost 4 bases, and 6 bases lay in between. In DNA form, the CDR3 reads TGTGCCAGCTCGCGTCCCACCGGGGAGCTGTTTTTT. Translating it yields CASSRPTGELFF.

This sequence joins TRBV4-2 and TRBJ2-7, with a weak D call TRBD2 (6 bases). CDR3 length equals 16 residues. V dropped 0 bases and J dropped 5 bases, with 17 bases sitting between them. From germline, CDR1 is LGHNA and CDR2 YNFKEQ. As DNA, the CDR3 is TGTGCCAGCAGCCAAGATTTTGGGGGAGGAGCGAACGAGCAGTACTTC. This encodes CASSQDFGGGANEQYF.

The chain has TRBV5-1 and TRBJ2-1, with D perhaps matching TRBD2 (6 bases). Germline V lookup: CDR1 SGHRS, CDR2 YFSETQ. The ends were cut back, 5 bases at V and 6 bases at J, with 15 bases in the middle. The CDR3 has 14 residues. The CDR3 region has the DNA TGCGCCAGCAGAGGGCTAGCGAGTTCCAATGAGCAGTTCTTC. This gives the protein CASRGLASSNEQFF.

Here the CDR3 reads CASSRTNQGGGTEAFF. For the CDR3, the DNA is TGCGCCAGCAGCAGGACAAATCAGGGCGGGGGCACTGAAGCTTTCTTT. The chain links TRBV4-1 to TRBJ1-1; possible D gene TRBD1, 5 bases. The CDR3 loop spans 16 amino acids. Germline CDR1 MGHRA, CDR2 YSYEKL. V was clipped by 5 bases and J by 4 bases, with 20 bases between them.

This CDR3 reads CATSGIQETQYF. The CDR3 DNA sequence: TGCGCCACTAGCGGGATACAAGAGACCCAGTACTTC. The rearrangement uses TRBV10-2 and TRBJ2-5, with 9 bases that match TRBD2. Trimming cost V 10 bases and J 2 bases; bases outside gene matches: 2. The CDR3 is made up of 12 amino acids. CDR1 and CDR2 from the germline V gene are WSHSY and SAAADI.

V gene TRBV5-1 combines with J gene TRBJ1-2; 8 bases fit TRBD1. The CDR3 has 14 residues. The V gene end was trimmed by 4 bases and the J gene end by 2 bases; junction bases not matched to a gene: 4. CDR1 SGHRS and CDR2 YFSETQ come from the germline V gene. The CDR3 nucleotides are TGCGCCAGCAGCATGGACAGGGCCAACTATGGCTACACCTTC. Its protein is CASSMDRANYGYTF. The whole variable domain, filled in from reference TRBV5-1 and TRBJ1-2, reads KAGVTQTPRYLIKTRGQQVTLSCSPISGHRSVSWYQQTPGQGLQFLFEYFSETQRNKGNFPGRFSGRQFSNSRSEMNVSTLELGDSALYLCASSMDRANYGYTFGSGTRLTVV.

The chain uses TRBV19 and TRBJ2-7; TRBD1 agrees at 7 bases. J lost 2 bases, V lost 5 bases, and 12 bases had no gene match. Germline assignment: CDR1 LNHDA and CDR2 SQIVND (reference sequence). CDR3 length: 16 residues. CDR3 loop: CASSANRGLKPYEQYF. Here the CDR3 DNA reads TGTGCCAGTAGTGCCAACAGGGGCCTCAAACCCTACGAGCAGTACTTC.

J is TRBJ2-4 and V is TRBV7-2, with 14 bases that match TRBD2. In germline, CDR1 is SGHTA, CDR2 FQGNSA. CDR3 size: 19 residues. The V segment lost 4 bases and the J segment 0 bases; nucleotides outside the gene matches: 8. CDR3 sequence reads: CASSYGTSGSSVAKNIQYF. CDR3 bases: TGTGCCAGCAGCTACGGGACTAGCGGGAGCTCTGTAGCCAAAAACATTCAGTACTTC.

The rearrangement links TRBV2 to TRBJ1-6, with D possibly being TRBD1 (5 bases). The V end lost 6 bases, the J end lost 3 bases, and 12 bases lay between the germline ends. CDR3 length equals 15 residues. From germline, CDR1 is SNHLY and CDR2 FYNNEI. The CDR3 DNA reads TGTGCCAGCAGACTAAGCGACAGCTATAATTCACCCCTCCACTTT. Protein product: CASRLSDSYNSPLHF.

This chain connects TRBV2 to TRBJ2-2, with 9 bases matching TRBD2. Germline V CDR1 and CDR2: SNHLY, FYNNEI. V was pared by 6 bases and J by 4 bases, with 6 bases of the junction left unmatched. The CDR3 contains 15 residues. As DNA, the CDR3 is TGTGCCAGCAGCTCATCTAGCGGGGCCACCGGGGAGCTGTTTTTT. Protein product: CASSSSSGATGELFF.

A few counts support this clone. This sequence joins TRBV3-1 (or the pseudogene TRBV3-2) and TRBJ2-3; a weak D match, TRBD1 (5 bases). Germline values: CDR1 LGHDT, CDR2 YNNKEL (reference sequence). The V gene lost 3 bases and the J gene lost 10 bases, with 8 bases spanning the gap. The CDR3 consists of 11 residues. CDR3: CASSQARAQYF. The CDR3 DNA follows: TGTGCCAGCAGCCAGGCCAGGGCGCAGTATTTT.

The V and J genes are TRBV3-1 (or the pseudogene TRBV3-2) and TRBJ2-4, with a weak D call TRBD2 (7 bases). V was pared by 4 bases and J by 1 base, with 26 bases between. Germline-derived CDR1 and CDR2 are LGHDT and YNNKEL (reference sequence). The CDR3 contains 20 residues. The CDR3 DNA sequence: TGTGCCAGCAGCCGTAACCCTTGGGGGGGGGCGAGTTTGGCCAAAAACATTCAGTACTTC. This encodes CASSRNPWGGASLAKNIQYF.